The 31 T cell receptor beta chains reported below all come from one sample, sequenced in a study of T cell responses to AZD1222 COVID-19 vaccine (dated by TCRdb to about 2021). In the paper's terms, the time point label means: baseline before first vaccination. The library was made by the immunoSEQ multiplex PCR assay. Held by TCRdb, this immuneACCESS table contains in-frame sequences only and omits some clones. Under half of the omission traces to an unresolved V gene where checked; the cause of the rest is unknown. This sample has more than 95,000 clones in its table, and 88% of those were observed once. More than 6.5% of the sample is in the top ten clones. The sequenced sample was peripheral blood, obtained on day 0 of AZD1222 vaccination. These receptors all come from an adult in good health.

The rearrangement joins TRBV5-4 to TRBJ1-1; D may be TRBD1 (5 bases). V lost 2 bases to trimming and J lost 0 bases, with 17 bases between them. The CDR3 consists of 17 residues. Germline V gene lookup returns CDR1 SGHNT and CDR2 YYREEE (reference sequence). CDR3 sequence: CASSLGKRGVLNTEAFF. CDR3 DNA sequence: TGTGCCAGCAGCTTAGGGAAGAGGGGCGTCTTGAACACTGAAGCTTTCTTT. Supplemented by reference TRBV5-4 and TRBJ1-1, the full variable domain reads ETGVTQSPTHLIKTRGQQVTLRCSSQSGHNTVSWYQQALGQGPQFIFQYYREEENGRGNFPPRFSGLQFPNYSSELNVNALELDDSALYLCASSLGKRGVLNTEAFFGQGTRLTVV.

Worth noting for this clone: This sample includes further DNA sequences coding for the same CDR3. The V and J genes are TRBV19 and TRBJ1-2; D gene ambiguous. CDR1 LNHDA and CDR2 SQIVND come from the germline V gene (reference sequence). Trimming removed 4 bases at V and 2 bases at J, with 11 bases between. The CDR3 runs 14 residues. The CDR3 bases are TGTGCCAGTAGTACTACGGGCTCCAACTATGGCTACACCTTC. This translates into CASSTTGSNYGYTF.

The V call is TRBV23-1, the J call TRBJ1-1; D is ambiguous. TRBV23-1 is an ORF; its function is uncertain. The CDR3 extends over 12 amino acids. Trimming cost V 4 bases and J 1 base, with 4 bases left between them. CDR3 residues: CASSRRNTEAFF. The CDR3 coding sequence is TGCGCCAGCAGTCGACGGAACACTGAAGCTTTCTTT.

V usage is TRBV13 and J usage is TRBJ1-3; D not resolved. Germline V gives CDR1 PRHDT, CDR2 FYEKMQ (reference sequence). V lost 4 bases, J lost 0 bases, and 13 bases lay in between. The CDR3 has 16 residues. The CDR3 protein is CASSYLPMFSGNTIYF. CDR3 coding DNA: TGTGCCAGCAGCTACCTCCCTATGTTCTCTGGAAACACCATATATTTT.

The CDR3 is CASSQINIGLAGRDTQYF. CDR3 nucleotides: TGTGCCAGCAGCCAGATCAACATCGGACTAGCGGGACGAGATACGCAGTATTTT. V and J are TRBV3-1 (or the pseudogene TRBV3-2) and TRBJ2-3; TRBD2 aligns across 12 bases. The V gene's germline CDR1 is LGHDT and CDR2 YNNKEL (reference sequence). J lost 5 bases, V lost 3 bases, and 12 bases had no gene match. This CDR3 has 18 amino acids.

This clone showed up just a few times. V and J are TRBV6-5 and TRBJ1-5; 7 bases match TRBD1. The CDR3 has 15 amino acids. V lost 7 bases to trimming and J lost 3 bases; unmatched junction nucleotides: 9. Germline CDR1 and CDR2: MNHEY and SVGAGI. The CDR3 bases are TGTGCCAGCACGCCAGTGGGACAGCTCAATCAGCCCCAGCATTTT. Translating gives CASTPVGQLNQPQHF.

The chain uses TRBV28 and TRBJ1-3, with TRBD1 as a possible D gene (5 bases). Germline loops: CDR1 MDHEN, CDR2 SYDVKM. Trimming stripped 6 bases from V and 11 bases from J, with 20 bases between. This CDR3 has 14 amino acids. For the CDR3, the DNA is TGTGCCAGCAGCCGTCCTATACGGGGCGCTGCCATATATTTT. Translating it yields CASSRPIRGAAIYF.

V and J are TRBV6-2 or TRBV6-3 and TRBJ2-1, with 10 bases matching TRBD2. The CDR3 length is 15 residues. The trim removed 5 bases at V and 4 bases at J, leaving 5 bases unmatched. Looked up from germline, CDR1 is MNHEY and CDR2 is SVGEGT. The CDR3 spells CASSAGLADYNEQFF. In DNA, the CDR3 is TGTGCCAGCAGTGCCGGACTAGCGGATTACAATGAGCAGTTCTTC.

This clone was seen only once. V is TRBV4-3 and J is TRBJ2-4, with 11 bases that match TRBD2. CDR3 length: 15 residues. The germline V gene encodes CDR1 LGHNA and CDR2 YSLEER. With 2 bases clipped from V and 11 bases from J, the junction kept 8 bases outside the gene matches. The CDR3, as DNA: TGCGCCAGCAGCCAACTTGGACTAGCGGGCTCGGTTCAGTACTTC. Protein: CASSQLGLAGSVQYF.

The chain carries TRBV28 and TRBJ1-1, with D perhaps TRBD1 (6 bases). The CDR3 runs to 15 residues. Trimming took 3 bases from V and 0 from J, leaving 11 bases between them. Germline values: CDR1 MDHEN, CDR2 SYDVKM. CDR3 DNA sequence: TGTGCCAGCAGTTTGGGGGGGGCGATGAACACTGAAGCTTTCTTT. It codes for CASSLGGAMNTEAFF.

The J gene is TRBJ1-2, the V gene TRBV28; 10 bases fit TRBD1. The CDR3 contains 16 residues. V shed 3 bases and J 6 bases; nucleotides not matched to a gene: 10. In germline, CDR1 is MDHEN, CDR2 SYDVKM. The CDR3 DNA is TGTGCCAGCAGTTTGATGCTTGGGACAGGGGCAGATGGCTACACCTTC. Its protein product is CASSLMLGTGADGYTF.

As for this clone: Other nucleotide sequences from this sample produce the same CDR3. The gene calls are TRBV11-2 and TRBJ1-5; no reliable D call. The CDR3 has 13 residues. Germline assignment: CDR1 SGHAT and CDR2 FQNNGV. Trimming took 1 base from V and 2 from J, leaving 3 bases between them. The CDR3 DNA reads TGTGCCAGCAGCTTAGTCGGCAATCAGCCCCAGCATTTT. Translated: CASSLVGNQPQHF.

CDR3 region: CASSAWDSLNSPLHF. CDR3 nucleotides: TGTGCCAGCAGTGCTTGGGACAGCCTTAATTCACCCCTCCACTTT. The rearrangement uses TRBV6-2 or TRBV6-3 and TRBJ1-6; 7 nucleotides agree with TRBD1. Losses at the gene ends were 5 bases for V and 6 bases for J; bases not matched to a gene: 7. Per the germline V gene, CDR1 is MNHEY and CDR2 is SVGEGT. The length of the CDR3 is 15 residues.

This clone showed up just once. The chain employs TRBV4-3 and TRBJ1-1; 7 bases align to TRBD1. CDR3 length equals 18 residues. Unmatched junction bases numbered 18, after V lost 0 bases and J lost 8 bases. Per the germline V gene, CDR1 is LGHNA and CDR2 is YSLEER. The CDR3 sequence: CASSQEIESQGGQGEAFF. CDR3 nucleotides: TGCGCCAGCAGCCAAGAGATAGAAAGTCAGGGGGGCCAGGGAGAAGCTTTCTTT.

The chain has TRBV18 and TRBJ2-3, with 10 bases lining up with TRBD2. CDR3 length equals 17 residues. The ends lost 3 bases at V and 3 bases at J; junction bases unmatched: 9. The V gene's germline CDR1 is KGHSH and CDR2 LQKENI. The CDR3 loop reads CASSPQGTSDITDTQYF. For the CDR3, the DNA is TGTGCCAGCTCACCCCAGGGGACTAGCGACATTACAGATACGCAGTATTTT.

The V and J genes are TRBV7-2 and TRBJ2-3; D remains ambiguous. Germline-derived CDR1 and CDR2 are SGHTA and FQGNSA. V gave up 1 base and J gave up 4 bases, with 6 bases separating them. The CDR3 has 13 residues. The CDR3 sequence: CASSLVLSDTQYF. The CDR3 bases are TGTGCCAGCAGCTTAGTATTATCAGATACGCAGTATTTT.

The CDR3 spells CASSQSSYNSPLHF. The CDR3 coding sequence is TGTGCCAGCAGCCAAAGCTCCTATAATTCACCCCTCCACTTT. The V call is TRBV27, the J call TRBJ1-6; D is unclear. CDR3 length: 14 amino acids. Deletions cut 6 bases from V and 0 bases from J, with 6 bases between. Looked up from germline, CDR1 is MNHEY and CDR2 is SMNVEV (reference sequence).

The rearrangement uses TRBV4-3 and TRBJ2-2; 8 nucleotides line up with TRBD2. Per the germline V gene, CDR1 is LGHNA and CDR2 is YSLEER. The CDR3 is 19 amino acids. Losses at the gene ends were 0 bases for V and 3 bases for J; bases not matched to a gene: 12. CDR3 nucleotides: TGCGCCAGCAGCCAAGAAATCCAAGGTCTAGCGGGTTACACCGGGGAGCTGTTTTTT. Its protein product is CASSQEIQGLAGYTGELFF.

The sample holds one count of this clone. This chain joins TRBV24-1 and TRBJ2-7; D may match TRBD1 or TRBD2 (5 bases each). The V end was cut by 5 bases, the J end by 2 bases, with 18 bases between. The germline V gene encodes CDR1 KGHDR and CDR2 SFDVKD. This CDR3 region has 16 residues. The CDR3, as DNA: TGTGCCACCAGTGCCTCCGGGGCGCAGGTGGCCTACGAGCAGTACTTC. It encodes CATSASGAQVAYEQYF.

This rearrangement joins TRBV19 to TRBJ1-5; a possible D gene is TRBD1 (6 bases). Germline V gives CDR1 LNHDA, CDR2 SQIVND (reference sequence). V lost 3 bases and J lost 4, with 13 bases in between. This CDR3 has 15 amino acids. The CDR3 nucleotides are TGTGCCAGTAGTATCGGGGACACCCGTAATCAGCCCCAGCATTTT. This sequence encodes CASSIGDTRNQPQHF.

The chain joins TRBV5-1 to TRBJ1-4, with 9 bases fitting TRBD1. Trimming took 0 bases from V and 8 from J; bases not matched to a gene: 5. CDR1 and CDR2 (germline): SGHRS, YFSETQ. This CDR3 spans 15 amino acids. CDR3 bases: TGCGCCAGCAGCTTGGCCGGGACAGGGTTCGAAAAACTGTTTTTT. Translating it yields CASSLAGTGFEKLFF.

The V gene is TRBV7-2, the J gene TRBJ1-2; a possible D gene is TRBD1 (5 bases). Trimming stripped 5 bases from V and 8 bases from J, with 18 bases between. CDR1 SGHTA and CDR2 FQGNSA come from the germline V gene. This CDR3 region has 14 residues. CDR3 nucleotide sequence: TGTGCCAGCAGCCCGGGACCGTCAAATGCGGGCTACACCTTC. It specifies CASSPGPSNAGYTF.

The V call is TRBV28, the J call TRBJ2-7; D remains unclear. With 8 bases removed from V and 3 bases from J, the gap between germline ends came to 8 bases. This CDR3 comprises 11 residues. The germline CDR1 and CDR2 sequences are MDHEN and SYDVKM. The CDR3 protein is CASGNYYEQYF. CDR3 bases: TGTGCCAGCGGTAATTACTACGAGCAGTACTTC.

The chain is built from TRBV19 and TRBJ1-6; TRBD1 aligns across 8 bases. The germline CDR1 and CDR2 sequences are LNHDA and SQIVND (reference sequence). V gave up 6 bases and J gave up 5 bases; unmatched junction bases: 6. There are 15 residues in the CDR3. DNA for the CDR3: TGTGCCAGTAGCCTACAGGGGGGCGATAATTCACCCCTCCACTTT. It codes for CASSLQGGDNSPLHF.

The chain joins TRBV9 to TRBJ1-2; 10 nucleotides match TRBD1. Looked up from germline, CDR1 is SGDLS and CDR2 is YYNGEE. V dropped 5 bases and J dropped 7; count of bases not matched to a gene: 5. The CDR3 is 13 residues long. The CDR3 sequence: CASSRRQGAGYTF. CDR3 DNA sequence: TGTGCCAGCAGTCGAAGACAGGGGGCTGGCTACACCTTC.

The chain is built from TRBV18 and TRBJ2-5; TRBD1 might be the D (5 bases). The V gene's germline CDR1 is KGHSH and CDR2 LQKENI. V gave up 4 bases and J gave up 5 bases, with 14 bases separating them. The CDR3 contains 14 residues. The CDR3 DNA sequence: TGTGCCAGCTCACTGCGGTTGGGGCGGGAGACCCAGTACTTC. Amino acid sequence: CASSLRLGRETQYF.

The rearrangement joins TRBV19 to TRBJ1-3; D unresolved. The CDR3 runs 15 residues. Trimming stripped 7 bases from V and 2 bases from J, with 15 bases between. Germline values: CDR1 LNHDA, CDR2 SQIVND (reference sequence). CDR3 DNA sequence: TGTGCCAGTAAGCTCTCAGGAGGGCCTGGAAACACCATATATTTT. This translates into CASKLSGGPGNTIYF.

This clone was seen just once. V usage is TRBV11-2 and J usage is TRBJ2-1; 14 positions agree with TRBD2. The J segment lost 6 bases and the V segment lost 5 bases, leaving 6 bases of the junction unmatched. This CDR3 is built from 16 residues. Germline assignment: CDR1 SGHAT and CDR2 FQNNGV. The CDR3: CASSDRLAGGSNEQFF. The DNA for the CDR3 is TGTGCCAGCAGCGATCGACTAGCGGGGGGGTCCAATGAGCAGTTCTTC.

The chain is built from TRBV28 and TRBJ2-7; D might be TRBD2 (5 bases). The CDR3 contains 12 residues. Trimming shortened V by 4 bases and J by 2 bases, and 6 bases separated the two germline ends. Per germline, CDR1 MDHEN and CDR2 SYDVKM. The CDR3 loop reads CASSSSTYEQYF. The CDR3, as DNA: TGTGCCAGCAGTTCTAGCACCTACGAGCAGTACTTC.

This clone was counted a single time. In nucleotides, the CDR3 is TGCGCCAGCAGCCAAGGAGGGCCAGCGGGAGGCCTAAGCTCCTACGAGCAGTACTTC. It encodes CASSQGGPAGGLSSYEQYF. V gene TRBV4-1 combines with J gene TRBJ2-7; TRBD2 aligns across 9 bases. Germline values: CDR1 MGHRA, CDR2 YSYEKL. The CDR3 has 19 amino acids. With 1 base clipped from V and 0 bases from J, the junction kept 13 bases outside the gene matches.

This clone was detected only once. The V call is TRBV7-9, the J call TRBJ1-5; no clear D gene. Trimming pared 7 bases from V and 0 bases from J, leaving 13 bases between. This CDR3 has 15 residues. CDR1 and CDR2 from the germline V gene are SEHNR and FQNEAQ (reference sequence). The CDR3 is CASTNNAYSNQPQHF. CDR3 DNA: TGTGCCAGCACCAATAACGCCTATAGCAATCAGCCCCAGCATTTT.